This is a list of T cell receptor beta chains from one sample in a study of CD8 T cells in ankylosing spondylitis. TCRdb recomputed calls from the 5' RACE reads with MiXCR, one row per CDR3 protein. Seen here are 650,000 to 800,000 distinct CDR3 sequences, 15% to 20% observed once, and the top ten hold around 19%. The sequenced material came from blood, either unsorted or a sorted T cell fraction (not recorded which). The receptors come from a male donor with ankylosing spondylitis. CDR3s include the opening cysteine and the closing phenylalanine or tryptophan. A D gene is named only where the DNA matches it firmly. The listing skips clone size in some rows; elsewhere it reads once, few, many or a size class.

>14|TRBV27|TRBD1|.|TRBJ1-2
CASSLLRDRTGYTF
TGTGCCAGCAGTTTACTCCGGGACAGAACTGGCTACACCTTC
>14|TRBV7-8|.|.|TRBJ2-3
CASDGRGPTDTQYF
TGTGCCAGCGATGGCAGGGGCCCCACAGATACGCAGTATTTT
>14|TRBV4-1|.|many|TRBJ2-1
CASSPTNRRDEQFF
TGCGCCAGCAGCCCAACCAACCGTAGGGATGAGCAGTTCTTC
>15|TRBV5-1|.|many|TRBJ1-4
CASSRGPSRGEKLFF
TGCGCCAGCAGTAGGGGCCCAAGTCGGGGTGAAAAACTGTTTTTT
>14|TRBV5-1|.|many|TRBJ1-2
CASSSYETNYGYTF
TGCGCCAGCAGCTCCTACGAGACTAACTATGGCTACACCTTC
>15|TRBV29-1|TRBD1|.|TRBJ2-5
CSVEGGTGGAETQYF
TGCAGCGTTGAAGGGGGGACAGGAGGGGCAGAGACCCAGTACTTC
>16|TRBV4-2|.|many|TRBJ2-1
CASSLSSATYGNEQFF
TGTGCCAGCAGCCTCTCGTCGGCCACCTACGGCAATGAGCAGTTCTTC
>13|TRBV18|.|.|TRBJ2-5
CASSPHHQETQYF
TGTGCCAGCTCACCTCATCACCAAGAGACCCAGTACTTC
>14|TRBV7-6|.|.|TRBJ2-5
CASSLKPGQETQYF
TGTGCCAGCAGTTTAAAACCCGGCCAAGAGACCCAGTACTTC
>16|TRBV12-3/TRBV12-4|TRBD1|.|TRBJ1-3
CASSQTGRGPANTIYF
TGTGCCAGCAGCCAAACCGGGAGGGGGCCCGCAAACACCATATATTTT
>14|TRBV28|.|few|TRBJ1-6
CASSITGIGSPLHF
TGTGCCAGCAGCATTACGGGGATTGGTTCACCCCTCCACTTT
>15|TRBV27|.|.|TRBJ2-3
CASSPSQGRTDTQYF
TGTGCCAGCAGTCCCAGCCAGGGACGCACAGATACGCAGTATTTT
>17|TRBV20-1|.|few|TRBJ1-6
CSAKNFPGEAYNSPLHF
TGCAGTGCTAAGAACTTTCCAGGGGAAGCCTATAATTCACCCCTCCACTTT
>13|TRBV20-1|.|few|TRBJ2-4
CSARGDAKNIQYF
TGCAGTGCTAGGGGGGACGCCAAAAACATTCAGTACTTC
>13|TRBV9|.|few|TRBJ2-3
CASGASSADTQYF
TGTGCCAGCGGGGCGTCCTCAGCAGATACGCAGTATTTT
>16|TRBV4-3|TRBD2|.|TRBJ2-1
CASSQDPLAGGNEQFF
TGCGCCAGCAGCCAAGATCCCCTAGCGGGAGGGAATGAGCAGTTCTTC
>16|TRBV19|.|few|TRBJ1-4
CASSFKIVPPNEKLFF
TGTGCCAGTAGTTTCAAGATAGTACCTCCTAATGAAAAACTGTTTTTT
>14|TRBV7-8|.|.|TRBJ2-5
CASSSGTAKETQYF
TGTGCCAGCAGCTCAGGGACGGCTAAAGAGACCCAGTACTTC
>16|TRBV18|TRBD1|few|TRBJ2-5
CASSPDPGQGKETQYF
TGTGCCAGCTCACCAGACCCGGGACAGGGGAAAGAGACCCAGTACTTC
>15|TRBV7-3|.|few|TRBJ2-3
CASRLVGEDADTQYF
TGTGCCAGCAGGCTCGTGGGTGAAGACGCAGATACGCAGTATTTT
>17|TRBV7-8|TRBD2|.|TRBJ2-1
CASSAGLDHLSYNEQFF
TGTGCCAGCAGCGCGGGACTAGACCACCTCTCCTACAATGAGCAGTTCTTC
>14|TRBV3-1|.|once|TRBJ1-2
CASSQRQINYGYTF
TGTGCCAGCAGCCAAAGGCAGATAAACTATGGCTACACCTTC
>13|TRBV12-3/TRBV12-4|.|.|TRBJ1-2
CASSLTVGSGYTF
TGTGCCAGCAGTTTGACGGTTGGTAGTGGCTACACCTTC
>13|TRBV20-1|.|few|TRBJ1-2
CSAVRGGNYGYTF
TGCAGTGCTGTGCGGGGGGGCAACTATGGCTACACCTTC
>14|TRBV9|TRBD1|.|TRBJ2-2
CASSMYRGTGELFF
TGTGCCAGCAGCATGTACAGGGGCACCGGGGAGCTGTTTTTT
>16|TRBV6-5|TRBD2|few|TRBJ2-7
CASSYGLAGVSYEQYF
TGTGCCAGCAGTTACGGCCTAGCGGGAGTCTCCTACGAGCAGTACTTC
>15|TRBV5-1|.|few|TRBJ2-7
CASSLGAGPNHEQYF
TGCGCCAGCAGCTTGGGGGCGGGACCCAACCACGAGCAGTACTTC
>13|TRBV6-2/TRBV6-3|TRBD2|few|TRBJ2-2
CASNTLATGELFF
TGTGCCAGCAATACACTAGCGACCGGGGAGCTGTTTTTT
>15|TRBV12-3/TRBV12-4|.|few|TRBJ2-7
CASSRSQGLIYEQYF
TGTGCCAGCAGCCGCTCCCAGGGACTTATCTACGAGCAGTACTTC
>14|TRBV15|.|few|TRBJ2-5
CATSRDSGEETQYF
TGTGCCACCAGCAGAGATTCGGGTGAAGAGACCCAGTACTTC
>14|TRBV5-5|.|few|TRBJ2-5
CASSPLTTQETQYF
TGTGCCAGCAGCCCTCTGACAACCCAAGAGACCCAGTACTTC
>13|TRBV25-1|TRBD1|few|TRBJ2-1
CASSEWTGGEQFF
TGTGCCAGCAGTGAATGGACAGGGGGTGAGCAGTTCTTC
>15|TRBV5-1|TRBD1|.|TRBJ2-3
CASSLEDRGRDTQYF
TGCGCCAGCAGCTTGGAGGACAGGGGCCGCGATACGCAGTATTTT
>16|TRBV4-2|.|.|TRBJ2-5
CASSQDFVGEQETQYF
TGTGCCAGCAGCCAAGATTTCGTCGGGGAGCAAGAGACCCAGTACTTC